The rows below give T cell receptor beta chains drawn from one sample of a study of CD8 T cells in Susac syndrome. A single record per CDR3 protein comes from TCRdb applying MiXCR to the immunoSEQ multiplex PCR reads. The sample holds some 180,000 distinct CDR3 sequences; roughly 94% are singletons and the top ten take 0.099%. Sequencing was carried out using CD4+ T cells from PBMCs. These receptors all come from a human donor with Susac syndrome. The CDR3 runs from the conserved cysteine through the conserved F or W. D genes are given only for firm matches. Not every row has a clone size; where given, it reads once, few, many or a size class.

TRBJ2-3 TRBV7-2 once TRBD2 CASSATSGRVPDTQYF TGTGCCAGCAGCGCAACTAGCGGGAGGGTCCCAGATACGCAGTATTTT
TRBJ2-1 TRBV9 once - CASSGNGDGKDNEQFF TGTGCCAGCAGCGGGAACGGCGATGGGAAAGACAATGAGCAGTTCTTC
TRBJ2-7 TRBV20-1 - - CSATASGDEQYF TGCAGTGCTACTGCTAGTGGAGACGAGCAGTACTTC
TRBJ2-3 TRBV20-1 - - CSAPHSGKLDTQYF TGCAGTGCTCCCCATAGCGGAAAATTAGATACGCAGTATTTT
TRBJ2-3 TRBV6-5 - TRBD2 CASSRLAGAADTQYF TGTGCCAGCAGTCGCCTAGCGGGGGCCGCAGATACGCAGTATTTT
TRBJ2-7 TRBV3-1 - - CASSQEGAGRYEQYF TGTGCCAGCAGCCAAGAAGGGGCAGGACGCTACGAGCAGTACTTC
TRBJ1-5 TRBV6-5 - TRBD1 CASSRTGFQPQHF TGTGCCAGCAGCCGGACAGGATTTCAGCCCCAGCATTTT
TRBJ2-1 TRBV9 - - CASSVVIGDGPNEQFF TGTGCCAGCAGCGTAGTCATCGGGGACGGGCCCAATGAGCAGTTCTTC
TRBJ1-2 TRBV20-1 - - CSARDPKRDYGYTF TGCAGTGCTAGAGATCCGAAGCGGGATTATGGCTACACCTTC
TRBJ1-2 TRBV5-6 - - CASSLAPGTFGYTF TGTGCCAGCAGCTTGGCCCCAGGGACTTTTGGCTACACCTTC
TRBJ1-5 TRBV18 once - CASSPTLVLGQPQHF TGTGCCAGCTCACCTACGTTGGTCCTCGGGCAGCCCCAGCATTTT
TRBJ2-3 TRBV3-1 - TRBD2 CASSLLAGGPGTDTQYF TGTGCCAGCAGCCTATTAGCGGGGGGGCCCGGCACAGATACGCAGTATTTT
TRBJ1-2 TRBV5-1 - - CASSPTPDKMAGYTF TGCGCCAGCAGCCCCACTCCGGACAAGATGGCTGGCTACACCTTC
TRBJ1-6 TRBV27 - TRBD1 CASRLTGISYNSPLHF TGTGCCAGCAGGTTGACAGGGATCTCTTATAATTCACCCCTCCACTTT
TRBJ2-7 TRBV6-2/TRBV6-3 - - CASSYSYDSRTFYEQYF TGTGCCAGCAGTTACTCGTATGACTCCAGGACCTTCTACGAGCAGTACTTC
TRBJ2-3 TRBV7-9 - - CASSFGVTQYF TGTGCCAGCAGCTTTGGGGTTACGCAGTATTTT
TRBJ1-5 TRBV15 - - CATSRGQGSNQPQHF TGTGCCACCAGCAGAGGTCAGGGTAGCAATCAGCCCCAGCATTTT
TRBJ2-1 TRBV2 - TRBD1 CASRYRDRGHNEQFF TGTGCCAGCAGGTACCGGGACAGGGGACACAATGAGCAGTTCTTC
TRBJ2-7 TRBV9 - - CASSGGAQASYEQYF TGTGCCAGCAGCGGCGGGGCACAGGCTTCCTACGAGCAGTACTTC
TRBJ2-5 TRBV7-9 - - CASSLTGFQETQYF TGTGCCAGCAGCCTAACAGGGTTTCAAGAGACCCAGTACTTC
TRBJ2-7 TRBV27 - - CASSLRALRDGEQYF TGTGCCAGCAGTTTAAGGGCCCTCCGGGACGGAGAGCAGTACTTC
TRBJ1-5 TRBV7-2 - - CASSLGAALRNQPQHF TGTGCCAGCAGCTTAGGGGCAGCCCTACGGAATCAGCCCCAGCATTTT
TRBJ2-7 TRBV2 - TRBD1 CASSEVGGPNEQYF TGTGCCAGCAGTGAAGTAGGGGGCCCGAACGAGCAGTACTTC
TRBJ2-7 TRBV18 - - CASSPNPGPSYEQYF TGTGCCAGCTCCCCAAACCCGGGCCCGAGCTACGAGCAGTACTTC
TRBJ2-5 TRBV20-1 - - CSASGVPLGETQYF TGCAGTGCTAGTGGGGTTCCTCTAGGGGAGACCCAGTACTTC
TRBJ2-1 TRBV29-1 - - CSVSLGSSYNEQFF TGCAGCGTTTCTTTGGGTAGCTCCTACAATGAGCAGTTCTTC
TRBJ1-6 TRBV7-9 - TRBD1 CASSVSGTDNSPLHF TGTGCCAGCAGCGTGAGCGGGACAGATAATTCACCCCTCCACTTT
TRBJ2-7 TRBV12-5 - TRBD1 CASVWDRGREQYF TGTGCTAGTGTCTGGGACAGGGGGCGCGAGCAGTACTTC
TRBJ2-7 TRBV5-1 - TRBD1 CASSSQGVGEQYF TGCGCCAGCAGCTCACAGGGGGTAGGCGAGCAGTACTTC
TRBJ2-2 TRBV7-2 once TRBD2 CASSFQLAGNTGELFF TGTGCCAGCAGTTTCCAACTAGCGGGGAACACCGGGGAGCTGTTTTTT
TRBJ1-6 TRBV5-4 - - CASSLFAASSYNSPLHF TGTGCCAGCAGCTTGTTTGCTGCAAGCTCCTATAATTCACCCCTCCACTTT
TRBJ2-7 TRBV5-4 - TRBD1 CASRDRTGGYNEQYF TGTGCCAGCAGGGATAGGACAGGGGGCTACAACGAGCAGTACTTC
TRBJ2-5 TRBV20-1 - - CSASPGGGGFREETQYF TGCAGTGCTAGCCCAGGGGGAGGGGGGTTTCGGGAGGAGACCCAGTACTTC
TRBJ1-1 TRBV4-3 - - CASSQDSQSNTEAFF TGCGCCAGCAGCCAAGATTCACAGTCAAACACTGAAGCTTTCTTT
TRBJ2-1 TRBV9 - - CASSPLTRDNEQFF TGTGCCAGCAGCCCCCTGACTAGAGACAATGAGCAGTTCTTC
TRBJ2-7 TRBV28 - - CASSTSLVEQYF TGTGCCAGCAGTACCAGCCTGGTCGAGCAGTACTTC
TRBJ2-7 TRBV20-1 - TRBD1 CSALGRPGQGGPYEQYF TGCAGTGCCTTGGGACGTCCGGGACAGGGGGGACCCTACGAGCAGTACTTC
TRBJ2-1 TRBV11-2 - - CASSFALRRIEQFF TGTGCCAGCAGCTTTGCCCTACGACGTATTGAGCAGTTCTTC
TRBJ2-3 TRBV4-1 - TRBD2 CASSHYTPLGLVGTDTQYF TGCGCCAGCAGCCACTACACGCCCCTCGGACTAGTCGGCACAGATACGCAGTATTTT
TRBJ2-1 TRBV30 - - CAWRLFGEGGYNEQFF TGTGCCTGGAGGCTTTTCGGAGAGGGCGGATACAATGAGCAGTTCTTC
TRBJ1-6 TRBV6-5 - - CASSYRDVRTSPLHF TGTGCCAGCAGCTACCGGGACGTTCGCACCTCACCCCTCCACTTT
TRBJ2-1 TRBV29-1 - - CSGQRAGLGDEQFF TGCAGCGGCCAGAGGGCAGGGCTTGGGGATGAGCAGTTCTTC
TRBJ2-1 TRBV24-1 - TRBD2 CATSDKAGDSYNEQFF TGTGCCACCAGTGATAAAGCGGGAGATTCCTACAATGAGCAGTTCTTC